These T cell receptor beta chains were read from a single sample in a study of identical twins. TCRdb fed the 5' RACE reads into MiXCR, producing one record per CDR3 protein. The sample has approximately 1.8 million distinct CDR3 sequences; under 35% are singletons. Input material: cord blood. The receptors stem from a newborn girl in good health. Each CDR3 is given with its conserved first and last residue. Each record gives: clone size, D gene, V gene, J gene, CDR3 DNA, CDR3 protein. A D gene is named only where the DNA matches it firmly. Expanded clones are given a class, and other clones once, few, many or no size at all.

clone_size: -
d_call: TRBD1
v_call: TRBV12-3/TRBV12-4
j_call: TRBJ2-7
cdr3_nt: TGTGCCAGCAGTTTAGGGATAGACAGGGGTTTCTACGAGCAGTACTTC
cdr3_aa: CASSLGIDRGFYEQYF

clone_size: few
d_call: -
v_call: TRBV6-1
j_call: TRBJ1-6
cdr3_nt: TGTGCCAGCAGTGAGGGGGGGGGATTCAGCCCGAATTCACCCCTCCACTTT
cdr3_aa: CASSEGGGFSPNSPLHF

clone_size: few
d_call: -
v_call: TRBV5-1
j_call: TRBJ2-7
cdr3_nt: TGCGCCAGCAGAGAAACCCAGGGGTCCCAGTACTTC
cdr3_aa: CASRETQGSQYF

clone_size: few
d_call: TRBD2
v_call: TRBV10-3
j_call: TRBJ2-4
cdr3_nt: TGTGCCATCAGTGAGTCCGCGCGGGGCGGGGGCATTCAGTACTTC
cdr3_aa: CAISESARGGGIQYF

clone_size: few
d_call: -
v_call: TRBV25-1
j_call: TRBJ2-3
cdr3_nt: TGTGCCAGCAGCAAACGACGGACCTTCGGAGATACGCAGTATTTT
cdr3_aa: CASSKRRTFGDTQYF

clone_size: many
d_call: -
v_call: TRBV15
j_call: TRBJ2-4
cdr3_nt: TGTGCCACCAGCAGAGCTGGAAGGTACATTCAGTACTTC
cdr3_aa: CATSRAGRYIQYF

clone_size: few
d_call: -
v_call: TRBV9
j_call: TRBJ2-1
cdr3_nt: TGTGCCAGCAGCGCTAGGGGCGCGGAACTAGCAGTATACAATGAGCAGTTCTTC
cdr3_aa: CASSARGAELAVYNEQFF

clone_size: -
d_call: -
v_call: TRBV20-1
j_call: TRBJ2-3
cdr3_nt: TGCAGTGCTAGTCCAGCGGAGACCACAGATACGCAGTATTTT
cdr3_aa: CSASPAETTDTQYF

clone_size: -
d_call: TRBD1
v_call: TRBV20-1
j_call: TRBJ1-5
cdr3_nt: TGCAGTGCATGGTCCGGGACAGCCAATCAGCCCCAGCATTTT
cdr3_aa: CSAWSGTANQPQHF

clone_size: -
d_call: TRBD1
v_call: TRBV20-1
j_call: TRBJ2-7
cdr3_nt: TGCAGTGCGGAAGAACGACAGGGGTCGGGAATTTACGAACAGTACTTC
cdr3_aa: CSAEERQGSGIYEQYF

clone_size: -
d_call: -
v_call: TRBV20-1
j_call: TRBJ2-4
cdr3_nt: TGCAGTGCTAGAGGGGCGGTAGGGAAAAACATTCAGTACTTC
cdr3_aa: CSARGAVGKNIQYF

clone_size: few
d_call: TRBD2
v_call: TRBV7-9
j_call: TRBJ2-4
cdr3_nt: TGTGCCAGCAGCTTAGTCCTAGCGGGAATTCGGGTAGCCAAAAACATTCAGTACTTC
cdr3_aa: CASSLVLAGIRVAKNIQYF

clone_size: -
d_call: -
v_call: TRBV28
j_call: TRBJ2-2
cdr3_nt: TGTGCCAGCAGTTTACCGGGCACGAACACCGGGGAGCTGTTTTTT
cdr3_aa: CASSLPGTNTGELFF

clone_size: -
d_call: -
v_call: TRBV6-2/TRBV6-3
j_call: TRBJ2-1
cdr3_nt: TGTGCCAGCAGTGCCCGGACCCTCCTCTCCTACAGTGAGCAGTTCTTC
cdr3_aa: CASSARTLLSYSEQFF

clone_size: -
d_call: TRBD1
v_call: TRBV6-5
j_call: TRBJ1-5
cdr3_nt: TGTGCCAGCAGAATTGACAGGGGTCCTAATCAGCCCCAGCATTTT
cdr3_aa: CASRIDRGPNQPQHF

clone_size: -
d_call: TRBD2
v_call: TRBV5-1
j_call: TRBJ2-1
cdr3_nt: TGCGCCAGCAGCTTGGGAGGGGGACTAGCGGGAGCCTACAATGAGCAGTTCTTC
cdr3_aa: CASSLGGGLAGAYNEQFF

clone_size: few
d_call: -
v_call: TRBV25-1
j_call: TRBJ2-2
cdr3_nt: TGTGCCAGCAGTGAATCCAGGGTGGTGAGCACCGGGGAGCTGTTTTTT
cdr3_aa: CASSESRVVSTGELFF

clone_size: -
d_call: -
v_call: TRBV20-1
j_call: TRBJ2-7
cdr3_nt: TGCAGTGCTAGAGATGCCTGGGGATCCTACGAGCAGTACTTC
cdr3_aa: CSARDAWGSYEQYF

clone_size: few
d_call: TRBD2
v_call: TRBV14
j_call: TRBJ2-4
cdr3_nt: TGTGCCAGCAGCCAAGGGGGACTAGCGGTAGCCAAAAACATTCAGTACTTC
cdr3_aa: CASSQGGLAVAKNIQYF

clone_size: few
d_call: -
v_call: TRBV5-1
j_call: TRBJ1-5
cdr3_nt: TGCGCCAGCAGCTTGTTTGCAGGAGGCAATCAGCCCCAGCATTTT
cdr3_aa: CASSLFAGGNQPQHF

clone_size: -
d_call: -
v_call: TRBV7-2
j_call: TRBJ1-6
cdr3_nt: TGTGCCAGCAGCTTAGCGCTCGGGATCTCGTCCTATAATTCACCCCTCCACTTT
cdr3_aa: CASSLALGISSYNSPLHF

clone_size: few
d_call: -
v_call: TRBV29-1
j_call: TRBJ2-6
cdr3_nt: TGCAGCGTAGGGACATCTGGGGCCAACGTCCTGACTTTC
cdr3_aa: CSVGTSGANVLTF

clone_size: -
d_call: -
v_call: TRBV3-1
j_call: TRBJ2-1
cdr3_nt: TGTGCCAGCAGCCAAGAGCTCCTTGCGGGGAGCTCCTACAATGAGCAGTTCTTC
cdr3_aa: CASSQELLAGSSYNEQFF

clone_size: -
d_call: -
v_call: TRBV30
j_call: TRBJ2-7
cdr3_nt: TGTGCCTGGAGTGTTTGGGCCAACTACGAGCAGTACTTC
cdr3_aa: CAWSVWANYEQYF

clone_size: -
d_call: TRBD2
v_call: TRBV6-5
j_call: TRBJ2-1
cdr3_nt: TGTGCCAGCACCGGGACTAGCGGAGCCAATGAGCAGTTCTTC
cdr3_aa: CASTGTSGANEQFF

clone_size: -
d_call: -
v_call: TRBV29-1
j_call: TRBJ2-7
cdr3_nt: TGCAGCGCCGCAACCGGGACAAACTACTACGAGCAGTACTTC
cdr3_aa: CSAATGTNYYEQYF

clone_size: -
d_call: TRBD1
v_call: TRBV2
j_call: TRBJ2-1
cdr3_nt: TGTGCCACCATGCCGGGACAGGGGGACAATGAGCAGTTCTTC
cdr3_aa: CATMPGQGDNEQFF

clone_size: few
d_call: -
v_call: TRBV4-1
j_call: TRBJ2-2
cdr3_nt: TGCGCCAGCAGAGAGCGGGTCCTAAACACCGGGGAGCTGTTTTTT
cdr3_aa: CASRERVLNTGELFF

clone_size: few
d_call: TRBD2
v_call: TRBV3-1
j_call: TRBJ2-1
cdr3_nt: TGTGCCAGCAGCCAAGTGGGCGGGGGGTACTACAATGAGCAGTTCTTC
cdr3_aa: CASSQVGGGYYNEQFF

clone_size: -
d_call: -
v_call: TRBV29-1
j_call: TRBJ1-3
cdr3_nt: TGCAGCGTTGAAGATAGAGGAAGAACTGGAAACACCATATATTTT
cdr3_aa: CSVEDRGRTGNTIYF

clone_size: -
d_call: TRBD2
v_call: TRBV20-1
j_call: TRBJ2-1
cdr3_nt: TGCAGTGTCGAAGCGGGGAGCTCCTACAATGAGCAGTTCTTC
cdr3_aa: CSVEAGSSYNEQFF